The clone carrying this T cell receptor beta chain was recorded once. Its antigen is still unknown. This entry belongs to a study of shared clonotypes between healthy human individuals. TCRdb's copy holds only in-frame clones and misses some; the assay was immunoSEQ multiplex PCR. The sample has about 2.1 million clones, roughly 93% seen once. Study-wide results and caveats: Genetic and exposure-history diversity was limited by the few donors. In contrast to clonotypes shared by all four donors, non-shared clonotypes had lower generation probabilities. Sequencing depth was expected to affect clonotype sharing among donors.

Naive CD8 isolation took CD45RO-negative cells positively selected for CCR7 and excluded terminally differentiated effector memory CD45RA+ cells. The length of the CDR3 is 16 residues. Germline CDR1 MNHEY, CDR2 SMNVEV (reference sequence). The junction had 15 bases not matched to a gene; V was cut back by 4 bases and J by 11 bases. The specimen was naive CD8+ T cells from PBMCs. The rearrangement uses TRBV27 and TRBJ1-5, with 9 bases identical to TRBD1. The source of this sequence is a man in his late teens or twenties in good health. Some clones in this sample may be carry-over from other donors' samples. CDR3 region: CASSSTNRGPGVAQHF. In DNA form, the CDR3 reads TGTGCCAGCAGTTCGACAAACAGGGGGCCCGGGGTGGCCCAGCATTTT.